The 11 T cell receptor beta chains below all came from one sample that was sequenced in a study of T cell repertoires in cytomegalovirus infection. Using its own MiXCR run on the reads, TCRdb lists one record per CDR3 protein. This table has some 180,000 distinct CDR3 sequences, 15% to 20% appearing once. What was sequenced was PBMCs. The receptors derive from a human donor in good health (CMV status not recorded). Some clones in this sample may be carry-over from other donors' samples.

This clonotype has at least ten counts. This chain links TRBV12-3 or TRBV12-4 with TRBJ1-1; D is uncertain. The CDR3 has 13 amino acids. The V gene lost 3 bases and the J gene lost 4 bases, with 9 bases spanning the gap. Here the CDR3 DNA reads TGTGCCAGCAGTTTCGGAAGAGGCACTGAAGCTTTCTTT. Protein sequence: CASSFGRGTEAFF.

This chain links TRBV19 with TRBJ2-1, with TRBD1 matching 9 bases. Germline V gives CDR1 LNHDA, CDR2 SQIVND (reference sequence). The CDR3 sequence is 15 residues long. The V and J ends lost 6 bases and 9 bases, in that order; junction bases with no gene match: 12. The CDR3 region is CASSDAGTGTLEQFF. The CDR3, as DNA: TGTGCCAGTAGCGACGCCGGGACAGGGACCCTTGAGCAGTTCTTC.

This clonotype was found many times. CDR3 nucleotides: TGTGCCAGCAGCTCCGCCCTAGCGGGAGGCCCAAATTCCTACAATGAGCAGTTCTTC. Translating it yields CASSSALAGGPNSYNEQFF. V and J are TRBV7-2 and TRBJ2-1, with 11 bases identical to TRBD2. Germline lookup yields CDR1 SGHTA and CDR2 FQGNSA. CDR3 length: 19 amino acids. The V and J ends lost 4 bases and 1 base, in that order; junction bases with no gene match: 12. The full variable domain, in which reference TRBV7-2 and TRBJ2-1 provide the parts outside the CDR3, is GAGVSQSPSNKVTEKGKDVELRCDPISGHTALYWYRQSLGQGLEFLIYFQGNSAPDKSGLPSDRFSAERTGGSVSTLTIQRTQQEDSAVYLCASSSALAGGPNSYNEQFFGPGTRLTVL.

This clonotype was observed a single time. One junction end does not reproduce the germline sequence, and a read error may be involved. The gene calls are TRBV4-1 and TRBJ1-1; 9 positions match TRBD1. The CDR3 is 14 amino acids. Germline CDR1 reads MGHRA; CDR2 reads YSYEKL. The CDR3 here is CASSQARDRDQAFF. DNA of the CDR3: TGTGCCAGCAGCCAGGCCCGGGACAGGGATCAAGCTTTCTTT.

This clonotype was detected ten times or more. This sequence joins TRBV7-2 and TRBJ1-1; tentatively, D is TRBD1 (5 bases). CDR3 length equals 16 residues. The germline CDR1 and CDR2 sequences are SGHTA and FQGNSA. V dropped 1 base and J dropped 0 bases, with 12 bases sitting between them. CDR3 nucleotides: TGTGCCAGCAGCTTAGAGGGACGGGCCGTGAACACTGAAGCTTTCTTT. It encodes CASSLEGRAVNTEAFF.

This clonotype has a single count. CDR3 DNA sequence: TGCGGCTTGGCGGGAACTGAAGCTTTCTTT. Translating it yields CGLAGTEAFF. This rearrangement joins TRBV20-1 to TRBJ1-1, with no clear D. The CDR3 covers 10 residues. The germline V gene encodes CDR1 DFQATT and CDR2 SNEGSKA (reference sequence).

V usage is TRBV25-1 and J usage is TRBJ1-4; perhaps TRBD1 as D (5 bases). Trimming took off 3 bases at V and 8 bases at J, with 16 bases between the two ends. This CDR3 region has 15 residues. Germline V gives CDR1 MGHDK, CDR2 SYGVNS. The CDR3 protein is CASSEPRGGEEKLFF. CDR3 coding DNA: TGTGCCAGCAGTGAGCCCCGGGGAGGGGAAGAAAAACTGTTTTTT.

The J gene is TRBJ2-5, the V gene TRBV20-1, with D maybe TRBD2 (7 bases). The germline V gene encodes CDR1 DFQATT and CDR2 SNEGSKA (reference sequence). The CDR3 is made up of 14 amino acids. Trimming left V 4 bases short and J 10 bases short, with 22 bases between. This chain's CDR3 is CSAKKRGQRGGQYF. The CDR3 DNA reads TGCAGTGCTAAAAAGCGGGGCCAAAGGGGGGGCCAGTACTTC.

This clonotype showed up just a few times. The rearrangement joins TRBV7-3 to TRBJ2-2; 7 bases line up with TRBD1. Germline V CDR1 and CDR2: SGHTA, FQGTGA. This CDR3 has 15 amino acids. The trim removed 5 bases at V and 7 bases at J, leaving 10 bases unmatched. The CDR3 sequence: CASSPQFTGVGELFF. For the CDR3, the DNA is TGTGCCAGCAGCCCCCAGTTCACAGGGGTCGGGGAGCTGTTTTTT. Using reference TRBV7-3 and TRBJ2-2 for the parts outside the CDR3, the full variable domain is GAGVSQTPSNKVTEKGKYVELRCDPISGHTALYWYRQSLGQGPEFLIYFQGTGAADDSGLPNDRFFAVRPEGSVSTLKIQRTERGDSAVYLCASSPQFTGVGELFFGEGSRLTVL.

V and J are TRBV7-6 and TRBJ1-1; no clear D. V dropped 4 bases and J dropped 5 bases, with 17 bases sitting between them. This CDR3 is 15 amino acids long. Germline-derived CDR1 and CDR2 are SGHVS and FNYEAQ. CDR3 DNA: TGTGCCAGCAGCTCGACGAACTTCGTGGCGACTGAAGCTTTCTTT. Its translation is CASSSTNFVATEAFF.

This clonotype has just a few counts. J is TRBJ1-3 and V is TRBV7-9; D is ambiguous. With 1 base removed from V and 0 bases from J, the gap between germline ends came to 10 bases. The length of the CDR3 is 16 residues. The germline V gene has CDR1 SEHNR and CDR2 FQNEAQ (reference sequence). The CDR3, as DNA: TGTGCCAGCAGCTTAGACCCGCTGATCTCTGGAAACACCATATATTTT. The encoded protein is CASSLDPLISGNTIYF. The complete variable domain, with remaining parts taken from reference TRBV7-9 and TRBJ1-3, reads DTGVSQNPRHKITKRGQNVTFRCDPISEHNRLYWYRQTLGQGPEFLTYFQNEAQLEKSRLLSDRFSAERPKGSFSTLEIQRTEQGDSAMYLCASSLDPLISGNTIYFGEGSWLTVV.